The 16 T cell receptor beta chains below all came from one sample that was sequenced in a study of blood T cell repertoires in COVID-19. Only in-frame clones appear in the TCRdb table, and some are missing; sequencing was by immunoSEQ multiplex PCR. The table has 210,000 or so clones, about 90% seen once. Sequenced material: peripheral blood. The receptors were gathered from a man aged 25 to 45 with acute or convalescent COVID-19.

V gene TRBV5-1 combines with J gene TRBJ1-2; TRBD1 aligns across 9 bases. The CDR3 is 14 amino acids. Per germline, CDR1 SGHRS and CDR2 YFSETQ. The trim removed 2 bases at V and 8 bases at J, leaving 7 bases unmatched. The CDR3 region is CASSFTGGKGGYTF. The CDR3, as DNA: TGCGCCAGCAGCTTCACAGGGGGCAAGGGAGGCTACACCTTC.

The chain has TRBV7-2 and TRBJ1-2; D not resolved. The germline CDR1 and CDR2 sequences are SGHTA and FQGNSA. Trimming stripped 2 bases from V and 4 bases from J, with 14 bases between. The CDR3 sequence is 15 residues long. The CDR3 nucleotides read TGTGCCAGCAGCTTAAGTTTTGTGGCTGTCTATGGCTACACCTTC. It translates to CASSLSFVAVYGYTF. Supplemented by reference TRBV7-2 and TRBJ1-2, the full variable domain reads GAGVSQSPSNKVTEKGKDVELRCDPISGHTALYWYRQSLGQGLEFLIYFQGNSAPDKSGLPSDRFSAERTGGSVSTLTIQRTQQEDSAVYLCASSLSFVAVYGYTFGSGTRLTVV.

V gene TRBV7-9 combines with J gene TRBJ2-1; tentatively, D is TRBD1 (5 bases). Between the trimmed V and J ends, which lost 3 bases and 9 bases, there was a span of 15 bases. The CDR3 consists of 14 residues. Looked up from germline, CDR1 is SEHNR and CDR2 is FQNEAQ (reference sequence). For the CDR3, the DNA is TGTGCCAGCAGCTTGGGGCGGACATTGAGTGAGCAGTTCTTC. This codes for CASSLGRTLSEQFF.

The genes are TRBV28 and TRBJ1-6; a weak D match, TRBD1 (5 bases). V was pared by 6 bases and J by 0 bases, with 15 bases between. CDR1 and CDR2 (germline): MDHEN, SYDVKM. The CDR3 length is 17 residues. The CDR3 nucleotides read TGTGCCAGCAGCCCAGGGCAGACTAGCTCCTATAATTCACCCCTCCACTTT. Amino acid sequence: CASSPGQTSSYNSPLHF.

The chain uses TRBV5-1 and TRBJ2-7, with D possibly matching TRBD1 (5 bases). This CDR3 comprises 12 residues. From germline, CDR1 is SGHRS and CDR2 YFSETQ. The germline V and J ends were trimmed by 2 bases and 4 bases, with 7 bases remaining between them. CDR3 in amino acids: CASSLRGYEQYF. For the CDR3, the DNA is TGCGCCAGCAGCTTAAGGGGATACGAGCAGTACTTC.

The chain employs TRBV14 and TRBJ2-1, with 10 bases aligning to TRBD1. The germline CDR1 and CDR2 sequences are SGHDN and FVKESK. The CDR3 is 18 amino acids. With 1 base clipped from V and 4 bases from J, the junction kept 10 bases outside the gene matches. The CDR3 DNA follows: TGTGCCAGCAGCCAAGCCGCGAGGTGGGGACAGGGGTACAATGAGCAGTTCTTC. Translating it yields CASSQAARWGQGYNEQFF.

The rearrangement uses TRBV10-2 and TRBJ1-5; D uncertain. In germline, CDR1 is WSHSY, CDR2 SAAADI. The CDR3 totals 14 residues. With 4 bases removed from V and 0 bases from J, the gap between germline ends came to 7 bases. The CDR3 loop is CASSGSVSNQPQHF. CDR3 coding DNA: TGCGCCAGCAGTGGGTCCGTTAGCAATCAGCCCCAGCATTTT.

The chain carries TRBV6-1 and TRBJ1-2; tentative D call: TRBD1 (5 bases). V was trimmed by 1 base and J by 8 bases, leaving 11 bases between them. Germline CDR1 MNHNS, CDR2 SASEGT. The CDR3 sequence is 13 residues long. CDR3 sequence: CASSEGWRDGYTF. The CDR3, as DNA: TGTGCCAGCAGTGAAGGTTGGAGGGACGGCTACACCTTC.

The V and J genes are TRBV28 and TRBJ2-7; the match to TRBD2 covers 8 bases. From germline, CDR1 is MDHEN and CDR2 SYDVKM. The V segment lost 5 bases and the J segment 3 bases; nucleotides outside the gene matches: 6. The CDR3 consists of 14 residues. CDR3 amino acids: CASSGGLGNYEQYF. In DNA, the CDR3 is TGTGCCAGCAGTGGGGGACTAGGAAACTACGAGCAGTACTTC.

The rearrangement uses TRBV2 and TRBJ2-1; 7 bases line up with TRBD1. V shed 4 bases, J shed 9 bases, and the junction held 9 bases outside the gene matches. Germline CDR1 reads SNHLY; CDR2 reads FYNNEI. This CDR3 spans 14 amino acids. CDR3 loop: CASSGQGGRSEQFF. The CDR3 DNA sequence: TGTGCCAGCAGTGGACAGGGTGGGAGAAGTGAGCAGTTCTTC.

J is TRBJ1-2 and V is TRBV28; 9 bases align to TRBD1. This CDR3 has 14 residues. Germline V gene data show CDR1 as MDHEN and CDR2 as SYDVKM. V trimming: 5 bases; J trimming: 8 bases; junction bases outside the gene matches: 9. The CDR3 sequence: CASSEPGQGVGYTF. The CDR3 nucleotides read TGTGCCAGCAGTGAACCGGGACAGGGCGTGGGCTACACCTTC.

Here the CDR3 DNA reads TGCGCCAGCAGCCAAGGTATAGGTCTCGGGTATGGCTACACCTTC. Translating gives CASSQGIGLGYGYTF. The chain recombines TRBV4-1 with TRBJ1-2, with no clear D. The CDR3 has 15 residues. Between the trimmed V and J ends, which lost 1 base and 5 bases, there was a span of 14 bases. The germline gives CDR1 MGHRA, CDR2 YSYEKL.

This clone was observed a single time. This rearrangement joins TRBV19 to TRBJ2-1; TRBD2 agrees at 12 bases. Losses at the gene ends were 1 base for V and 8 bases for J; bases not matched to a gene: 12. The CDR3 consists of 18 residues. The germline V gene has CDR1 LNHDA and CDR2 SQIVND (reference sequence). CDR3 coding DNA: TGTGCCAGTAGTATAGCAGGACTAGCGGGGCCCTCATGGGATGAGCAGTTCTTC. Translation: CASSIAGLAGPSWDEQFF.

The gene calls are TRBV24-1 and TRBJ2-5; 10 nucleotides align to TRBD1. CDR1 KGHDR and CDR2 SFDVKD come from the germline V gene. The CDR3 consists of 17 residues. The ends lost 2 bases at V and 6 bases at J; junction bases unmatched: 11. In DNA, the CDR3 is TGTGCCACCAGTGATTCCGACAGGGGGCTGGCTCCCAAGACCCAGTACTTC. This encodes CATSDSDRGLAPKTQYF.

The genes are TRBV5-1 and TRBJ2-1; 9 bases agree with TRBD2. The V and J ends lost 0 bases and 7 bases, in that order; junction bases with no gene match: 5. The CDR3 extends over 15 amino acids. Germline V gene lookup returns CDR1 SGHRS and CDR2 YFSETQ. The CDR3 spells CASSLEGLALNEQFF. The CDR3 coding sequence is TGCGCCAGCAGCTTGGAGGGACTAGCATTGAATGAGCAGTTCTTC.

The chain has TRBV30 and TRBJ2-7; TRBD2 matches 11 bases. CDR3 length: 13 amino acids. V shed 5 bases, J shed 8 bases, and the junction held 8 bases outside the gene matches. CDR1 is GTSNPN, CDR2 SVGIG, per germline (reference sequence). The CDR3 reads CAWDETSGTQQYF. The DNA of the CDR3 is TGTGCCTGGGACGAGACTAGCGGGACCCAGCAGTACTTC.